This T cell receptor beta chain was observed in a study of regulatory T cells in long-lasting Graves disease. With iRepertoire HTBI primers and Arm-PCR of CDR3 regions, TCR beta libraries were built. How the authors handled the data: Around 59 TRBV and 11 to 15 TRBJ segments were identified across samples. MiXCR, applied by TCRdb to the multiplex PCR reads, yields one record per CDR3 protein. None of the V and J calls come from the authors' own analysis; TCRdb made them. The sample shows about 310,000 distinct CDR3 sequences, 15% to 20% of them seen only once. The time point denotes: newly diagnosed GD, antithyroid drugs for less than 3 months. The TCR library was prepared using RNA isolated from PBMCs. American Thyroid Association guidelines were used to diagnose Graves' disease. Study-wide results and caveats: TRBV28, TRBJ1-2 and TRBJ2-5 were segments that persistent disease favored. Persistent patients had more shared public clonotypes (fewer than 3,000) than new patients (roughly 940).

As regards this clonotype: Antigen specificity is unknown.

With 0 bases removed from V and 4 bases from J, the gap between germline ends came to 14 bases. Germline assignment: CDR1 DFQATT and CDR2 SNEGSKA (reference sequence). The CDR3 runs 15 residues. The V and J genes are TRBV20-1 and TRBJ2-3; tentatively, D is TRBD1 or TRBD2 (6 bases each). This TCR derives from a female donor with Graves disease. Sequencing used peripheral blood mononuclear cells (PBMCs), obtained at new diagnosis, from a patient treated with antithyroid drugs. The CDR3 sequence: CSARDPGARPDTQYF. The CDR3 DNA is TGCAGTGCTAGAGATCCGGGGGCGCGTCCAGATACGCAGTATTTT.